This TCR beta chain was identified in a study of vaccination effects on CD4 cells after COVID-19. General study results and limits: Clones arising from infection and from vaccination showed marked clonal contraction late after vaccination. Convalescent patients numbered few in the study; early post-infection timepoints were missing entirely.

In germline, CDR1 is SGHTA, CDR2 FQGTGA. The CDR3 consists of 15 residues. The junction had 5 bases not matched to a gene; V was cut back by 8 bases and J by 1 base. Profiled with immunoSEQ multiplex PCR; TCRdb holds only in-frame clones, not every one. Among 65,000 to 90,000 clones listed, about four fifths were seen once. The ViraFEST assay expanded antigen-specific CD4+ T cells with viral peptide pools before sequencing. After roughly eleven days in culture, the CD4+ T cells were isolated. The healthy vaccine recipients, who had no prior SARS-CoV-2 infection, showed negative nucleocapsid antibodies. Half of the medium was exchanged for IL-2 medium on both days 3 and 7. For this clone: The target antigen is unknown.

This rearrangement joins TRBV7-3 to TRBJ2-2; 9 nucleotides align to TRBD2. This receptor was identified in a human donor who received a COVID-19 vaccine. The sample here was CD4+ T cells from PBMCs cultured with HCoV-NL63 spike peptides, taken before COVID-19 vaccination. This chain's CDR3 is CASGTRGGNTGELFF. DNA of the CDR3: TGTGCCAGCGGTACGCGGGGGGGGAACACCGGGGAGCTGTTTTTT.